The 7 T cell receptor beta chains below all came from one sample that was sequenced in a study of regulatory T cells in long-lasting Graves disease. This sample's time point: persistent/refractory GD, antithyroid drugs over 5 years with positive TRAb. PBMCs were the source of the RNA used for TCR sequencing. For TCR beta, libraries came from iRepertoire HTBI primers and Arm-PCR of CDR3 regions. One entry per CDR3 protein, called by TCRdb with MiXCR from the multiplex PCR reads. This repertoire shows 250,000 to 300,000 distinct CDR3 sequences, approximately 20% found once; its top ten account for about 61%. The sequencing here drew on peripheral blood mononuclear cells (PBMCs), taken when the disease was refractory, from a patient treated with antithyroid drugs. Receptors were obtained from a female donor with Graves disease.

There are a few counts of this clonotype. V usage is TRBV11-2 and J usage is TRBJ2-1; D is possibly TRBD1 (6 bases). The germline gives CDR1 SGHAT, CDR2 FQNNGV. This CDR3 contains 14 residues. Trimming stripped 2 bases from V and 10 bases from J, with 15 bases between. The CDR3 sequence: CASSLKFGGEEQFF. As DNA, the CDR3 is TGTGCCAGCAGCTTAAAGTTTGGGGGCGAGGAGCAGTTCTTC.

This clonotype was observed at least ten times. The genes are TRBV28 and TRBJ2-7, with 9 nucleotides matching TRBD1. Germline-derived CDR1 and CDR2 are MDHEN and SYDVKM. This CDR3 comprises 15 residues. With V trimmed by 8 bases and J by 2 bases, 10 bases remained unmatched. The CDR3 spells CASSPTGTGTYEQYF. The CDR3 DNA follows: TGTGCCAGCTCACCAACCGGGACAGGGACCTACGAGCAGTACTTC. Full variable domain (missing parts from reference TRBV28 and TRBJ2-7): DVKVTQSSRYLVKRTGEKVFLECVQDMDHENMFWYRQDPGLGLRLIYFSYDVKMKEKGDIPEGYSVSREKKERFSLILESASTNQTSMYLCASSPTGTGTYEQYFGPGTRLTVT.

This clonotype showed up just a few times. CDR3 region: CASSSTSGRAYYGELFF. Written as DNA, the CDR3 is TGTGCCAGCAGTTCGACTAGCGGGAGGGCCTATTACGGGGAGCTGTTTTTT. This rearrangement joins TRBV28 to TRBJ2-2, with 14 bases matching TRBD2. Germline V gene data show CDR1 as MDHEN and CDR2 as SYDVKM. This CDR3 spans 17 amino acids. The ends lost 4 bases at V and 7 bases at J; junction bases unmatched: 8. The whole variable domain, remainder taken from reference TRBV28 and TRBJ2-2, is DVKVTQSSRYLVKRTGEKVFLECVQDMDHENMFWYRQDPGLGLRLIYFSYDVKMKEKGDIPEGYSVSREKKERFSLILESASTNQTSMYLCASSSTSGRAYYGELFFGEGSRLTVL.

The rearrangement joins TRBV15 to TRBJ1-5, with TRBD1 matching over 8 bases. V lost 8 bases and J lost 6; bases outside the gene matches: 12. Germline assignment: CDR1 LNHNV and CDR2 YYDKDF (reference sequence). The CDR3 is made up of 15 amino acids. The CDR3: CATSADAGGRQPQHF. CDR3 sequence (DNA): TGTGCCACCTCAGCAGATGCAGGGGGCCGTCAGCCCCAGCATTTT.

The rearrangement uses TRBV19 and TRBJ1-1, with D hard to call. The V end lost 0 bases, the J end lost 2 bases, and 4 bases lay between the germline ends. Germline CDR1 is LNHDA and CDR2 is SQIVND (reference sequence). The CDR3 consists of 13 residues. CDR3 amino acids: CASSIDSNTEAFF. In DNA form, the CDR3 reads TGTGCCAGTAGTATAGACAGCAACACTGAAGCTTTCTTT.

This chain links TRBV28 with TRBJ2-7; tentative D call: TRBD2 (7 bases). Per germline, CDR1 MDHEN and CDR2 SYDVKM. With 8 bases removed from V and 5 bases from J, the gap between germline ends came to 31 bases. The CDR3 totals 18 residues. Here the CDR3 reads CASWGLRLGGATRNEQYF. In DNA, the CDR3 is TGTGCCAGCTGGGGACTCCGCTTAGGGGGGGCCACTCGAAACGAGCAGTACTTC. The whole variable domain, remainder taken from reference TRBV28 and TRBJ2-7, is DVKVTQSSRYLVKRTGEKVFLECVQDMDHENMFWYRQDPGLGLRLIYFSYDVKMKEKGDIPEGYSVSREKKERFSLILESASTNQTSMYLCASWGLRLGGATRNEQYFGPGTRLTVT.

This chain links TRBV9 with TRBJ1-3; D gene ambiguous. Trimming removed 7 bases at V and 0 bases at J, with 11 bases between. The CDR3 contains 14 residues. Germline CDR1 is SGDLS and CDR2 is YYNGEE. The chain's CDR3 is CASADGNSGNTIYF. Written as DNA, the CDR3 is TGTGCCAGCGCAGACGGTAACTCTGGAAACACCATATATTTT. Combining the CDR3 with reference TRBV9 and TRBJ1-3 gives the whole variable domain DSGVTQTPKHLITATGQRVTLRCSPRSGDLSVYWYQQSLDQGLQFLIQYYNGEERAKGNILERFSAQQFPDLHSELNLSSLELGDSALYFCASADGNSGNTIYFGEGSWLTVV.